This T cell receptor (beta chain) was captured in a study of T cells after yellow fever vaccination. Across the whole study: The fractions with low cell numbers were processed using SMART-Seq v4 Ultra Low Input. Findings and caveats of the study: The study re-detected most primary-vaccination clones after the booster (roughly 95% CD4, roughly 88% CD8).

The CDR3 is made up of 15 amino acids. V lost 3 bases, J lost 4 bases, and 14 bases lay in between. As to this clonotype: Antigen: not known.

Template switching by 5'RACE produced TCR cDNA, adding a universal primer site and UMIs. Each CDR3 protein is one row after TCRdb ran MiXCR on the 5' RACE reads. This sample has just under 600,000 distinct CDR3 sequences; approximately 15% occur once, and the top ten carry around an eighth. The genes are TRBV12-3 or TRBV12-4 and TRBJ2-3; D is unresolved. This TCR derives from a man aged 30 to 45 who received the YFV17D yellow fever vaccine. This specimen consisted of PBMCs, obtained on the day of the yellow fever booster vaccination. CDR3: CASSFVLQRADTQYF. In DNA form, the CDR3 reads TGTGCCAGCAGTTTTGTTCTACAACGTGCAGATACGCAGTATTTT.